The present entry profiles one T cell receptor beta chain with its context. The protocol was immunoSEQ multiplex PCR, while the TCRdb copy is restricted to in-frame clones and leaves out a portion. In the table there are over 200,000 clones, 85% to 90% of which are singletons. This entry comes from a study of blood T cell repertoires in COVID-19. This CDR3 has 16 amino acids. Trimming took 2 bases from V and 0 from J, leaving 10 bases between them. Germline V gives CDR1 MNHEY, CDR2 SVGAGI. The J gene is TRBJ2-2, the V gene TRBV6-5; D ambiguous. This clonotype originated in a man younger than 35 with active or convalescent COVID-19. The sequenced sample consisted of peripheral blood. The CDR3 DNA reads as TGTGCCAGCAGTTACGACGTGACTGCGAACACCGGGGAGCTGTTTTTT. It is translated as CASSYDVTANTGELFF.